The 26 T cell receptor beta chains in this list originate from one sample, sequenced in a study of T cell changes during pregnancy in multiple sclerosis. Sequenced by immunoSEQ multiplex PCR; TCRdb stores in-frame clones only, minus some. Of about 36,000 clones in the sample, about nine tenths are singletons; the top ten hold approximately 0.47%. The source was CD4+ T cells from peripheral blood mononuclear cells, collected in the second trimester of pregnancy. The receptors were gathered from a female donor in good health, enrolled as a control in a pregnancy study.

This clone was seen just once. The chain links TRBV30 to TRBJ2-2; 9 bases are shared with TRBD1. V dropped 3 bases and J dropped 3; count of bases not matched to a gene: 2. Germline assignment: CDR1 GTSNPN and CDR2 SVGIG (reference sequence). CDR3 length: 14 amino acids. The CDR3 loop reads CAWRTGGYTGELFF. CDR3 DNA sequence: TGTGCCTGGAGGACAGGGGGATACACCGGGGAGCTGTTTTTT.

This clone turned up a few times. V gene TRBV2 combines with J gene TRBJ1-1, with D possibly TRBD1 on 6 matching bases. Trimming pared 5 bases from V and 11 bases from J, leaving 12 bases between. CDR3 size: 11 residues. Germline values: CDR1 SNHLY, CDR2 FYNNEI. The CDR3 sequence: CASSRQENAFF. In nucleotides, the CDR3 is TGTGCCAGCAGTCGACAGGAGAACGCTTTCTTT.

The chain has TRBV19 and TRBJ2-7, with 8 bases aligning to TRBD1. V shed 5 bases and J 4 bases; nucleotides not matched to a gene: 13. There are 16 residues in the CDR3. Germline V gives CDR1 LNHDA, CDR2 SQIVND (reference sequence). The CDR3 DNA sequence: TGTGCCAGTAGTCCCCTCGGACAGGGTGGGGAGTACGAGCAGTACTTC. Protein product: CASSPLGQGGEYEQYF.

The J gene is TRBJ2-1, the V gene TRBV5-1, with 13 positions matching TRBD2. CDR1 and CDR2 (germline): SGHRS, YFSETQ. CDR3 size: 15 residues. V gave up 4 bases and J gave up 5 bases; unmatched junction bases: 3. CDR3 bases: TGCGCCAGCAGCCCGACTAGCGGGGGGCACAATGAGCAGTTCTTC. Protein product: CASSPTSGGHNEQFF.

The chain couples TRBV2 to TRBJ2-3; D not certain. The CDR3 is 14 residues long. Germline assignment: CDR1 SNHLY and CDR2 FYNNEI. Trimming cost V 6 bases and J 0 bases, with 10 bases left between them. This CDR3 is CASRFQASTDTQYF. As DNA, the CDR3 is TGTGCCAGCAGATTCCAAGCGAGCACAGATACGCAGTATTTT.

J is TRBJ2-4 and V is TRBV27, with D possibly TRBD2 on 5 matching bases. CDR1 MNHEY and CDR2 SMNVEV come from the germline V gene (reference sequence). This CDR3 is built from 13 residues. V shed 6 bases and J shed 0 bases, with 6 bases lying between them. CDR3 coding DNA: TGTGCCAGCAGGGGAGTAGCCAAAAACATTCAGTACTTC. Amino acid sequence: CASRGVAKNIQYF.

CDR3 protein: CASSREGLGTDTQYF. CDR3 nucleotide sequence: TGTGCCAGCAGCCGGGAGGGGCTAGGCACAGATACGCAGTATTTT. This chain links TRBV6-6 with TRBJ2-3; 8 nucleotides align to TRBD2. There are 15 residues in the CDR3. The V gene end was trimmed by 6 bases and the J gene end by 1 base; junction bases not matched to a gene: 6. Germline V gives CDR1 MNHNY, CDR2 SVGAGI (reference sequence).

This clone has more than one count but fewer than ten. The V gene is TRBV10-3, the J gene TRBJ1-1; tentative D call: TRBD1 (5 bases). CDR1 and CDR2 (germline): ENHRY, SYGVKD. The CDR3 runs 12 residues. V was trimmed by 10 bases and J by 4 bases, leaving 13 bases between them. The CDR3 bases are TGTGCCACGCGACAGTACATCACTGAAGCTTTCTTT. This sequence encodes CATRQYITEAFF.

The rearrangement uses TRBV2 and TRBJ1-1, with TRBD1 matching over 7 bases. V lost 6 bases, J lost 0 bases, and 4 bases stayed unmatched. The CDR3 sequence is 14 residues long. Germline V gene lookup returns CDR1 SNHLY and CDR2 FYNNEI. CDR3 DNA sequence: TGTGCCAGCAGGGGACAGCCGATGAACACTGAAGCTTTCTTT. Its protein product is CASRGQPMNTEAFF.

Concerning this clone itself: Other DNA sequences of this sample code for an identical CDR3. CDR3 residues: CASSPLGGNEQFF. CDR3 nucleotides: TGCGCCAGCAGCCCCCTGGGGGGAAATGAGCAGTTCTTC. The gene calls are TRBV5-1 and TRBJ2-1; D is perhaps TRBD2 (6 bases). Germline V CDR1 and CDR2: SGHRS, YFSETQ. V was pared by 4 bases and J by 7 bases, with 12 bases between. The length of the CDR3 is 13 residues.

This chain connects TRBV7-6 to TRBJ2-7; TRBD2 might be the D (6 bases). This CDR3 comprises 16 residues. CDR1 and CDR2 (germline): SGHVS, FNYEAQ. The V gene lost 5 bases and the J gene lost 3 bases, with 20 bases spanning the gap. For the CDR3, the DNA is TGTGCCAGCAGCCCGAGAGGGCGGGGAGGTAGCTACGAGCAGTACTTC. This encodes CASSPRGRGGSYEQYF.

This chain links TRBV7-9 with TRBJ2-5; 9 positions agree with TRBD2. The V segment lost 5 bases and the J segment 4 bases; nucleotides outside the gene matches: 11. The CDR3 is made up of 16 amino acids. Germline V gene sequence: CDR1 SEHNR, CDR2 FQNEAQ (reference sequence). As DNA, the CDR3 is TGTGCCAGCAGCCCCCGACCGGGACTAGCCCGAGAGACCCAGTACTTC. Residues: CASSPRPGLARETQYF. Combining the CDR3 with reference TRBV7-9 and TRBJ2-5 gives the whole variable domain DTGVSQNPRHKITKRGQNVTFRCDPISEHNRLYWYRQTLGQGPEFLTYFQNEAQLEKSRLLSDRFSAERPKGSFSTLEIQRTEQGDSAMYLCASSPRPGLARETQYFGPGTRLLVL.

The chain is built from TRBV7-8 and TRBJ1-1; possible D gene TRBD1, 5 bases. The ends were cut back, 3 bases at V and 0 bases at J, with 17 bases in the middle. The CDR3 consists of 17 residues. The V gene's germline CDR1 is SGHVS and CDR2 FQNEAQ. This CDR3 reads CASSFVGGGTLNTEAFF. The CDR3 DNA follows: TGTGCCAGCAGCTTTGTGGGGGGAGGGACTCTGAACACTGAAGCTTTCTTT.

In this sample, this clone turned up a few times. The genes are TRBV19 and TRBJ1-2; tentative D call: TRBD1 (6 bases). The CDR3 is made up of 15 amino acids. Trimming stripped 5 bases from V and 4 bases from J, with 17 bases between. Per germline, CDR1 LNHDA and CDR2 SQIVND (reference sequence). The CDR3 DNA is TGTGCCAGTAGTGTACTTACAGGGTACCTCTATGGCTACACCTTC. It yields the protein CASSVLTGYLYGYTF.

This rearrangement joins TRBV6-1 to TRBJ2-3, with TRBD2 identical over 12 bases. The CDR3 runs 18 residues. Germline loops: CDR1 MNHNS, CDR2 SASEGT. V dropped 2 bases and J dropped 0; count of bases not matched to a gene: 6. DNA of the CDR3: TGTGCCAGCAGTGAATGGCGGACTAGCGGGACAAGCACAGATACGCAGTATTTT. This encodes CASSEWRTSGTSTDTQYF.

The chain uses TRBV14 and TRBJ2-7; 12 nucleotides match TRBD2. V lost 10 bases to trimming and J lost 2 bases; unmatched junction nucleotides: 3. The CDR3 totals 13 residues. Germline loops: CDR1 SGHDN, CDR2 FVKESK. CDR3 nucleotides: TGTGCCACCAGGACTAGCGGGACCTACGAGCAGTACTTC. Protein sequence: CATRTSGTYEQYF. Full variable domain (missing parts from reference TRBV14 and TRBJ2-7): EAGVTQFPSHSVIEKGQTVTLRCDPISGHDNLYWYRRVMGKEIKFLLHFVKESKQDESGMPNNRFLAERTGGTYSTLKVQPAELEDSGVYFCATRTSGTYEQYFGPGTRLTVT.

The chain recombines TRBV5-6 with TRBJ2-5, with 10 bases lining up with TRBD2. Germline CDR1 is SGHDT and CDR2 is YYEEEE. The J segment lost 4 bases and the V segment lost 1 base, leaving 7 bases of the junction unmatched. The CDR3 spans 16 residues. The CDR3 DNA reads TGTGCCAGCAGCTTGAGGGAGAGCGGGGGGGCAGAGACCCAGTACTTC. It specifies CASSLRESGGAETQYF.

This chain links TRBV6-6 with TRBJ2-3, with D maybe TRBD1 (6 bases). This CDR3 is 15 amino acids long. V shed 3 bases and J shed 0 bases, with 10 bases lying between them. Germline CDR1 MNHNY, CDR2 SVGAGI (reference sequence). CDR3 amino acids: CASSYQGLSTDTQYF. Written as DNA, the CDR3 is TGTGCCAGCAGTTATCAGGGGCTGAGCACAGATACGCAGTATTTT.

This clone has just one count. The J gene is TRBJ1-4, the V gene TRBV29-1, with D hard to call. Deletions cut 5 bases from V and 5 bases from J, with 12 bases between. Germline V gene sequence: CDR1 SQVTM, CDR2 ANQGSEA. The CDR3 runs to 13 residues. CDR3 amino acids: CSVSPLENEKLFF. The CDR3 DNA sequence: TGCAGCGTTTCACCGTTGGAGAATGAAAAACTGTTTTTT.

This clone was detected only a few times. This CDR3 is CASSITGTGNTIYF. The CDR3 DNA reads TGTGCCAGTAGTATTACGGGGACTGGAAACACCATATATTTT. This chain links TRBV19 with TRBJ1-3; D unresolved. The CDR3 extends over 14 amino acids. In germline, CDR1 is LNHDA, CDR2 SQIVND (reference sequence). V lost 3 bases to trimming and J lost 2 bases, with 8 bases between them.

This clone came up once. The germline gene is not matched at one end of the junction; a read error may be the cause. The chain has TRBV7-7 and TRBJ2-1, with 9 bases aligning to TRBD2. Germline CDR1 is SSHAT and CDR2 is FNYEAQ (reference sequence). The CDR3 loop spans 16 amino acids. As DNA, the CDR3 is TGTGCTAGCAGCTTTTATAGCGGGGGCCCTAACAATGAGCAGTTCTTC. Translated: CASSFYSGGPNNEQFF.

This chain uses TRBV5-1 with TRBJ2-7; 10 nucleotides match TRBD2. Looked up from germline, CDR1 is SGHRS and CDR2 is YFSETQ. This CDR3 spans 14 amino acids. V lost 3 bases to trimming and J lost 4 bases; unmatched junction nucleotides: 4. The CDR3 coding sequence is TGCGCCAGCAGCTCCGGACTAGCGGATTACGAGCAGTACTTC. Translating it yields CASSSGLADYEQYF.

This chain links TRBV5-1 with TRBJ2-7; a possible D gene is TRBD1 (6 bases). Germline CDR1 SGHRS, CDR2 YFSETQ. The CDR3 covers 15 residues. Trimming removed 1 base from V and 3 bases from J, with 14 bases in between. CDR3 region: CASSLTTRGVYEQYF. In nucleotides, the CDR3 is TGCGCCAGCAGCTTGACCACCAGGGGAGTCTACGAGCAGTACTTC.

The chain links TRBV2 to TRBJ1-2, with TRBD1 identical over 8 bases. Germline CDR1 SNHLY, CDR2 FYNNEI. V trimming: 10 bases; J trimming: 1 base; junction bases outside the gene matches: 8. The CDR3 has 14 residues. CDR3 loop: CATDRDRGNYGYTF. The CDR3 region has the DNA TGTGCCACCGACCGCGACAGGGGTAACTATGGCTACACCTTC.

V gene TRBV15 combines with J gene TRBJ2-3, with D perhaps TRBD1 (5 bases). The CDR3 has 14 residues. Germline V CDR1 and CDR2: LNHNV, YYDKDF (reference sequence). Trimming removed 3 bases from V and 2 bases from J, with 9 bases in between. CDR3: CATSSGRDTDTQYF. DNA for the CDR3: TGTGCCACCAGCAGCGGCAGGGACACAGATACGCAGTATTTT.

This rearrangement joins TRBV5-5 to TRBJ1-5; 7 bases are a match to TRBD1. CDR1 and CDR2 from the germline V gene are SGHKS and YYEKEE (reference sequence). The CDR3 sequence is 14 residues long. J was trimmed by 2 bases and V by 3 bases; bases with no gene match: 2. CDR3 amino acids: CASSWGTGNQPQHF. CDR3 coding DNA: TGTGCCAGCAGCTGGGGGACAGGCAATCAGCCCCAGCATTTT. The entire variable domain, with the rest obtained from reference TRBV5-5 and TRBJ1-5, is as follows: DAGVTQSPTHLIKTRGQQVTLRCSPISGHKSVSWYQQVLGQGPQFIFQYYEKEERGRGNFPDRFSARQFPNYSSELNVNALLLGDSALYLCASSWGTGNQPQHFGDGTRLSIL.